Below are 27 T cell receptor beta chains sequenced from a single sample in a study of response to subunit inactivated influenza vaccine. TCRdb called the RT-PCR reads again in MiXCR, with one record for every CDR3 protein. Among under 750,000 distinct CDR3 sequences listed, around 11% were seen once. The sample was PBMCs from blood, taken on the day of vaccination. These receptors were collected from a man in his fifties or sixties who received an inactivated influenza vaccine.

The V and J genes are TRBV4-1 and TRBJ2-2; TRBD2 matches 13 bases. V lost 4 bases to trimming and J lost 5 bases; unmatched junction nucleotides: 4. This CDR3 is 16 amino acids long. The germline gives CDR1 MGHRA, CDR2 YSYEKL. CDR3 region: CASSPTSGRDTGELFF. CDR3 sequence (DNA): TGCGCCAGCAGCCCTACTAGCGGGAGGGATACCGGGGAGCTGTTTTTT.

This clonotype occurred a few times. In nucleotides, the CDR3 is TGTGCCAGCAGTTTGGAGGGACTGATCCGGGACGAGCAGTACTTC. As protein: CASSLEGLIRDEQYF. This sequence joins TRBV12-3 or TRBV12-4 and TRBJ2-7, with D possibly TRBD2 on 6 matching bases. The CDR3 length is 15 residues. Trimming took 3 bases from V and 5 from J, leaving 17 bases between them.

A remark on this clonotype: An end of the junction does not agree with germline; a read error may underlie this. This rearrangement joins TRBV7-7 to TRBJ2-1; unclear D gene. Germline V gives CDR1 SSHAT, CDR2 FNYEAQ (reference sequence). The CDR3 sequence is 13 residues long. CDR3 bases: TGTGCTAGCAGCTTAGAAATCTACAATGAGCAGTTCTTC. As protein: CASSLEIYNEQFF. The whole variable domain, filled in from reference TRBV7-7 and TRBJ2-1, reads GAGVSQSPRYKVTKRGQDVTLRCDPISSHATLYWYQQALGQGPEFLTYFNYEAQPDKSGLPSDRFSAERPEGSISTLTIQRTEQRDSAMYRCASSLEIYNEQFFGPGTRLTVL.

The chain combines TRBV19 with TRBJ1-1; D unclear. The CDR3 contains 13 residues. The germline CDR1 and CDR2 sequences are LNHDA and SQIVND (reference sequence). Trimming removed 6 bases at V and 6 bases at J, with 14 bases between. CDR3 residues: CASSNQGSAEAFF. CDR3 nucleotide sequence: TGTGCCAGTAGCAACCAAGGGTCCGCTGAAGCTTTCTTT.

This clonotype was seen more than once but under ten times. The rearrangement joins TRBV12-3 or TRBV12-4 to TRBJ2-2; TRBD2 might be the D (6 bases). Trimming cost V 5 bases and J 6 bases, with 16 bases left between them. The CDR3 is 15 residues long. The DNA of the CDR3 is TGTGCCAGCAGTCACCGGGACTCGGCTTCCGGGGAGCTGTTTTTT. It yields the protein CASSHRDSASGELFF.

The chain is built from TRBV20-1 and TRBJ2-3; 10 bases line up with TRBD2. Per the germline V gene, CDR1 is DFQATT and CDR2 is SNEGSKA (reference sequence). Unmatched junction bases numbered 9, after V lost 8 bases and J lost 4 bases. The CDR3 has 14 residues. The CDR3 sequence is CSPKGGTSADTQYF. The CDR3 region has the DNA TGCAGTCCAAAGGGGGGGACTAGCGCAGATACGCAGTATTTT.

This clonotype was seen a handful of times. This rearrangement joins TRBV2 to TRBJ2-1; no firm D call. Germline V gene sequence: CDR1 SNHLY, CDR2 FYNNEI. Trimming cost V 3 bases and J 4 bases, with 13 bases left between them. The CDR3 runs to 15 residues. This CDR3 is CASSDGRRMYNEQFF. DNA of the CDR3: TGTGCCAGCAGTGACGGACGGCGAATGTACAATGAGCAGTTCTTC. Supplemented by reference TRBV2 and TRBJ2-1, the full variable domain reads EPEVTQTPSHQVTQMGQEVILRCVPISNHLYFYWYRQILGQKVEFLVSFYNNEISEKSEIFDDQFSVERPDGSNFTLKIRSTKLEDSAMYFCASSDGRRMYNEQFFGPGTRLTVL.

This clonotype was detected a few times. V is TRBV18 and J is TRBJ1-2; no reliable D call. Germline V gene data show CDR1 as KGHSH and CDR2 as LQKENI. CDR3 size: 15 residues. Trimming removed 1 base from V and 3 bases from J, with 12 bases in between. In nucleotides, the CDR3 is TGTGCCAGCTCACCACTTCCAACTCGGGACTATGGCTACACCTTC. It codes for CASSPLPTRDYGYTF.

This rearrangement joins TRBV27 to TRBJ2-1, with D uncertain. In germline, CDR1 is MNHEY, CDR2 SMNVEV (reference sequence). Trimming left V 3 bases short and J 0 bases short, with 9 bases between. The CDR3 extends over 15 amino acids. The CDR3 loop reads CASSFYSSSYNEQFF. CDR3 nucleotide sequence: TGTGCCAGCAGTTTCTACTCCAGCTCCTACAATGAGCAGTTCTTC.

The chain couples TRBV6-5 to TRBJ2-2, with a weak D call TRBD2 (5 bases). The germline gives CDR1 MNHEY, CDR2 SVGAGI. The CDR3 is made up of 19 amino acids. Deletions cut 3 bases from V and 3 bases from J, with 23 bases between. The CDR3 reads CASSYEGIGGKKYTGELFF. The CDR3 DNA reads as TGTGCCAGCAGTTATGAGGGTATTGGCGGAAAAAAATACACCGGGGAGCTGTTTTTT.

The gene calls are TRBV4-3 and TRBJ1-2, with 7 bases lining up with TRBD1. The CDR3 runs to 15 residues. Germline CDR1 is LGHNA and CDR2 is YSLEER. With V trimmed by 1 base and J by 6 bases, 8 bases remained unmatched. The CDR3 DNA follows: TGCGCCAGCAGCCAAGGAAACAGGGGAATTGATGGCTACACCTTC. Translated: CASSQGNRGIDGYTF.

CDR3 sequence reads: CASSSTGGGEQYF. The CDR3 DNA sequence: TGCGCCAGCAGCTCGACAGGGGGAGGCGAGCAGTACTTC. This sequence joins TRBV5-1 and TRBJ2-7, with 9 bases matching TRBD1. With V trimmed by 3 bases and J by 6 bases, 4 bases remained unmatched. This CDR3 spans 13 amino acids. CDR1 and CDR2 from the germline V gene are SGHRS and YFSETQ.

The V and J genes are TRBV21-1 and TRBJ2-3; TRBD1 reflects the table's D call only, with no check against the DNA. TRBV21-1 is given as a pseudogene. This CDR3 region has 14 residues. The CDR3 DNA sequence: TGTGCCAGCAGCATTGGACGGCGGGCGGGTACGCAGTATTTT. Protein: CASSIGRRAGTQYF.

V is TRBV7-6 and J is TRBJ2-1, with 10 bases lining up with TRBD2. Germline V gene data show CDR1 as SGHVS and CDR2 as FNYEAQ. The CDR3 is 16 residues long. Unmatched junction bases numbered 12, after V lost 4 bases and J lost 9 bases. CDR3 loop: CASSSLPQRGGVEQFF. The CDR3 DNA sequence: TGTGCCAGCAGCTCCCTTCCCCAGCGGGGGGGCGTTGAGCAGTTCTTC.

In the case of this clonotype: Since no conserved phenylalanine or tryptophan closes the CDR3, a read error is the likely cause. The CDR3 is CASSLYLAGETQYL. The DNA of the CDR3 is TGTGCCAGCAGTTTATATCTAGCGGGAGAGACCCAGTACTTA. V usage is TRBV28 and J usage is TRBJ2-5, with 8 bases matching TRBD2. The ends lost 1 base at V and 4 bases at J; junction bases unmatched: 2. The CDR3 is made up of 14 amino acids. Germline CDR1 is MDHEN and CDR2 is SYDVKM.

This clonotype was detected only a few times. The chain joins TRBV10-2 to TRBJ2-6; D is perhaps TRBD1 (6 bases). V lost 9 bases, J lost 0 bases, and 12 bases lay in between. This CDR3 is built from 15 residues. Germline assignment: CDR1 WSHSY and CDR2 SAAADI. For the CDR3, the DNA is TGCGCCAGTCAACAGGGTAACTCTGGGGCCAACGTCCTGACTTTC. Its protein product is CASQQGNSGANVLTF.

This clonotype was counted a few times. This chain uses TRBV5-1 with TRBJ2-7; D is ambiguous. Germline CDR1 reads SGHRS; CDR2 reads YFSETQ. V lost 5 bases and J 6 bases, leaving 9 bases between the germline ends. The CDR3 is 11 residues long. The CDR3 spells CASRGPAEQYF. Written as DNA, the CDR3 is TGCGCCAGCAGGGGCCCAGCCGAGCAGTACTTC. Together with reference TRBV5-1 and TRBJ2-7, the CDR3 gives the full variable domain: KAGVTQTPRYLIKTRGQQVTLSCSPISGHRSVSWYQQTPGQGLQFLFEYFSETQRNKGNFPGRFSGRQFSNSRSEMNVSTLELGDSALYLCASRGPAEQYFGPGTRLTVT.

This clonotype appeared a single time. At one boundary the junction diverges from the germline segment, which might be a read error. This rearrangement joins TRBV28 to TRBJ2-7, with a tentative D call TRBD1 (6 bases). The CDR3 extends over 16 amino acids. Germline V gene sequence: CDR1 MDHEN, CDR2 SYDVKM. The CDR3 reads CASTLWGRDTYYEQYF. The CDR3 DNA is TGTGCCAGCACTTTATGGGGCCGGGACACGTACTACGAGCAGTACTTC.

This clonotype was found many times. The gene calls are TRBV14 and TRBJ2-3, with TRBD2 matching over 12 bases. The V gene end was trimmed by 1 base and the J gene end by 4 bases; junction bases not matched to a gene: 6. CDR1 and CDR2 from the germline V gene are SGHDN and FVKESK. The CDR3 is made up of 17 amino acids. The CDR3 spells CASSQGILAGGADTQYF. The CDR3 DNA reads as TGTGCCAGCAGCCAAGGGATACTAGCGGGAGGTGCAGATACGCAGTATTTT.

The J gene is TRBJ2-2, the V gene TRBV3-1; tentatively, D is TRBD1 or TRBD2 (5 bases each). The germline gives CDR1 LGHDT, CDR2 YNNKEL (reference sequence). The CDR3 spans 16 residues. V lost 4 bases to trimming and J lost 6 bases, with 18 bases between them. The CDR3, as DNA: TGTGCCAGCAGCCCTGGGGACCGCCTAGGTCCCGGGGAGCTGTTTTTT. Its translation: CASSPGDRLGPGELFF.

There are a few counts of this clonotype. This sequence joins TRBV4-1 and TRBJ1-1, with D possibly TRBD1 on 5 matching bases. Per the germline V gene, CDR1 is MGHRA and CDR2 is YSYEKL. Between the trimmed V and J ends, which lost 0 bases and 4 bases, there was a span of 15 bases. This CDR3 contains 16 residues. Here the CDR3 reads CASSQDGQGASTEAFF. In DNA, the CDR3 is TGCGCCAGCAGCCAAGATGGGCAGGGAGCAAGCACTGAAGCTTTCTTT.

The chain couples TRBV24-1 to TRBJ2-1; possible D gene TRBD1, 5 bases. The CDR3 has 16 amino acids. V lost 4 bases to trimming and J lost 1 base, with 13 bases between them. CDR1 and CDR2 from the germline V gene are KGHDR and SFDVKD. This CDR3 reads CATSDPGFGSYNEQFF. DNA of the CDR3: TGTGCCACCAGTGACCCAGGGTTTGGGTCCTACAATGAGCAGTTCTTC.

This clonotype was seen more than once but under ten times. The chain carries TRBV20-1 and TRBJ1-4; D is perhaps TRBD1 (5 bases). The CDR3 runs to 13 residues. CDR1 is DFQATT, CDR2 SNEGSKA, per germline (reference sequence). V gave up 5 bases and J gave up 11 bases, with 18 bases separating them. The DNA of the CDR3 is TGCAGTGCTTATCTAGGGACCGGGGGGAAACTGTTTTTT. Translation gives CSAYLGTGGKLFF.

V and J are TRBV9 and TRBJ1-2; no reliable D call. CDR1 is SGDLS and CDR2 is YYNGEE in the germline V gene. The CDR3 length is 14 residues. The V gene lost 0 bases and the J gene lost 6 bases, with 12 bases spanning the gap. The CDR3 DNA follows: TGTGCCAGCAGCGTAGTGGACGGCCTCAATGGCTACACCTTC. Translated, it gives CASSVVDGLNGYTF.

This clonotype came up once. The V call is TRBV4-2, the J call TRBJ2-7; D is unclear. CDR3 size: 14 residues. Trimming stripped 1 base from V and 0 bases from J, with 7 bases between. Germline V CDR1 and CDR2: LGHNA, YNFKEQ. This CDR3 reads CASSQVQSSYEQYF. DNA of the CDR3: TGTGCCAGCAGCCAAGTACAGAGCTCCTACGAGCAGTACTTC.

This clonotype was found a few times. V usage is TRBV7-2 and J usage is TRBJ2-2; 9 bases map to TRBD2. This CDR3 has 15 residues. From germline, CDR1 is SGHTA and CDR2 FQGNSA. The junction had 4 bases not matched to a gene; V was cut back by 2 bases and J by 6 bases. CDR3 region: CASSLRRGGPGELFF. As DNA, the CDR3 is TGTGCCAGCAGCTTAAGGCGGGGGGGCCCCGGGGAGCTGTTTTTT.

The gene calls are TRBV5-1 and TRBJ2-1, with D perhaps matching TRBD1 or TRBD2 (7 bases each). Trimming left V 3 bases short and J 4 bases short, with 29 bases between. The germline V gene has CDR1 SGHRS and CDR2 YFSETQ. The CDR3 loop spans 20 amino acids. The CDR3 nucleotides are TGCGCCAGCAGCTCAGGACAGGTGCGCGACGGACTAGTACGATACAATGAGCAGTTCTTC. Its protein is CASSSGQVRDGLVRYNEQFF.